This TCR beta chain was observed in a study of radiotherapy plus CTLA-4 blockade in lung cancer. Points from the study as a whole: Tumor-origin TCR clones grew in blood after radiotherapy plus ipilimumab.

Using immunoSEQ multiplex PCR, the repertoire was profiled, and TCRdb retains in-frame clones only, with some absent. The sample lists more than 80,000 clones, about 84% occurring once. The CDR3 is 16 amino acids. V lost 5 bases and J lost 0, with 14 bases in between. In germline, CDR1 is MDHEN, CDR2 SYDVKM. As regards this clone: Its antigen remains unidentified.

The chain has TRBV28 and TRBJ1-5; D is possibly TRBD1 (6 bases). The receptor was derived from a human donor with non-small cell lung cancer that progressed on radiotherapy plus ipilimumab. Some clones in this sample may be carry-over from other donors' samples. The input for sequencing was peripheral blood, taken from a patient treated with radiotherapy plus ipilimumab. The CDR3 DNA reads TGTGCCAGCAGTGTGACAGGTAGCTATAGCAATCAGCCCCAGCATTTT. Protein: CASSVTGSYSNQPQHF.